One sample yielded the 27 T cell receptor beta chains listed below, sequenced in a study of T cells after yellow fever vaccination. TCRdb reprocessed the 5' RACE reads with MiXCR, giving one entry per CDR3 protein. The table has some 300,000 distinct CDR3 sequences, 3.6% seen once; the top ten hold around 22%. The sequencing here drew on PBMCs, taken on the day of the yellow fever booster vaccination. These TCRs come from a man younger than 30 who received the YFV17D yellow fever vaccine.

The chain joins TRBV29-1 to TRBJ2-6; D unresolved. The CDR3 extends over 13 amino acids. V was trimmed by 5 bases and J by 0 bases, leaving 5 bases between them. Germline V lookup: CDR1 SQVTM, CDR2 ANQGSEA. The CDR3 protein is CSVRGSGANVLTF. CDR3 sequence (DNA): TGCAGCGTTCGTGGCTCTGGGGCCAACGTCCTGACTTTC.

This clonotype was detected only a few times. The V gene is TRBV12-3 or TRBV12-4, the J gene TRBJ1-5; possible D gene TRBD1, 5 bases. The CDR3 spans 13 residues. V was clipped by 8 bases and J by 4 bases, with 12 bases between them. This chain's CDR3 is CASRSSGNQPQHF. The CDR3 bases are TGTGCCAGCCGCTCTTCAGGGAATCAGCCCCAGCATTTT.

V is TRBV11-2 and J is TRBJ2-1; the D is unclear. The germline CDR1 and CDR2 sequences are SGHAT and FQNNGV. V was trimmed by 6 bases and J by 6 bases, leaving 12 bases between them. This CDR3 spans 13 amino acids. The CDR3 sequence: CASRPAPGNEQFF. The CDR3 nucleotides are TGTGCCAGCAGACCCGCTCCCGGCAATGAGCAGTTCTTC. The full variable domain, rest sourced from reference TRBV11-2 and TRBJ2-1, is EAGVAQSPRYKIIEKRQSVAFWCNPISGHATLYWYQQILGQGPKLLIQFQNNGVVDDSQLPKDRFSAERLKGVDSTLKIQPAKLEDSAVYLCASRPAPGNEQFFGPGTRLTVL.

This clonotype was picked up a small number of times. The CDR3 region is CASSFGGSGEQYF. CDR3 sequence (DNA): TGTGCCAGCAGTTTCGGCGGTAGCGGGGAGCAGTACTTC. The chain has TRBV12-3 or TRBV12-4 and TRBJ2-7; 7 bases map to TRBD2. The CDR3 is 13 amino acids. V dropped 3 bases and J dropped 7; count of bases not matched to a gene: 6.

This clonotype has only a few counts. The chain carries TRBV4-1 and TRBJ1-5; 9 positions agree with TRBD1. The CDR3 runs to 17 residues. J lost 4 bases, V lost 4 bases, and 11 bases had no gene match. Germline assignment: CDR1 MGHRA and CDR2 YSYEKL. This CDR3 reads CASSRASTGTGNQPQHF. The CDR3 DNA is TGCGCCAGCAGCCGAGCTTCGACCGGGACAGGGAATCAGCCCCAGCATTTT.

The sample holds a few counts of this clonotype. DNA of the CDR3: TGTGCCAGCAGTCTCTGGGGGGGGGCTGGCTACGAGCAGTACTTC. It yields the protein CASSLWGGAGYEQYF. The chain has TRBV6-5 and TRBJ2-7; D may be TRBD2 (7 bases). The germline V and J ends were trimmed by 5 bases and 3 bases, with 17 bases remaining between them. The germline V gene encodes CDR1 MNHEY and CDR2 SVGAGI. This CDR3 has 15 amino acids.

There are many counts of this clonotype. The chain couples TRBV6-1 to TRBJ2-5; D unresolved. V was clipped by 8 bases and J by 5 bases, with 6 bases between them. This CDR3 region has 10 residues. From germline, CDR1 is MNHNS and CDR2 SASEGT. The CDR3 bases are TGTGCCAGCCACCTTGAGACCCAGTACTTC. Its translation is CASHLETQYF.

In this sample, this clonotype turned up many times. The rearrangement links TRBV7-2 to TRBJ2-1; 8 bases fit TRBD1. CDR3 length: 16 residues. Germline lookup yields CDR1 SGHTA and CDR2 FQGNSA. V lost 1 base, J lost 7 bases, and 9 bases stayed unmatched. The CDR3 sequence is CASSLDRRGLGNEQFF. The CDR3 coding sequence is TGTGCCAGCAGCTTAGATCGCAGGGGGCTAGGGAATGAGCAGTTCTTC.

This sequence joins TRBV2 and TRBJ2-3, with a weak D call TRBD1 (5 bases). This CDR3 has 16 amino acids. CDR1 is SNHLY and CDR2 is FYNNEI in the germline V gene. Trimming shortened V by 1 base and J by 4 bases, and 15 bases separated the two germline ends. CDR3 sequence: CASSEVWGQGADTQYF. The CDR3 DNA is TGTGCCAGCAGTGAAGTATGGGGCCAAGGCGCAGATACGCAGTATTTT.

This clonotype was seen a handful of times. This chain joins TRBV14 and TRBJ2-1, with no clear D. There are 16 residues in the CDR3. Germline loops: CDR1 SGHDN, CDR2 FVKESK. Trimming took off 2 bases at V and 0 bases at J, with 11 bases between the two ends. The CDR3 region is CASSQSGLSSYNEQFF. CDR3 DNA sequence: TGTGCCAGCAGCCAATCGGGCCTGAGCTCCTACAATGAGCAGTTCTTC.

This clonotype was detected many times. The J gene is TRBJ2-2, the V gene TRBV4-3; D call uncertain. CDR3 size: 14 residues. The V gene lost 2 bases and the J gene lost 0 bases, with 4 bases spanning the gap. CDR1 and CDR2 (germline): LGHNA, YSLEER. The CDR3 sequence is CASSQFSNTGELFF. The DNA of the CDR3 is TGCGCCAGCAGCCAATTCTCGAACACCGGGGAGCTGTTTTTT.

This clonotype has at least ten counts. The chain couples TRBV5-1 to TRBJ2-6, with TRBD2 matching 7 bases. Germline assignment: CDR1 SGHRS and CDR2 YFSETQ. The CDR3 runs to 15 residues. Trimming at V came to 2 bases and at J to 2 bases, leaving 1 base not matched to a gene. The CDR3 sequence: CASSLREAGANVLTF. The DNA for the CDR3 is TGCGCCAGCAGCTTACGGGAGGCTGGGGCCAACGTCCTGACTTTC.

This clonotype was detected ten times or more. The V call is TRBV3-1, the J call TRBJ2-2; no reliable D call. The CDR3 is 12 residues long. Germline lookup yields CDR1 LGHDT and CDR2 YNNKEL (reference sequence). V was trimmed by 0 bases and J by 9 bases, leaving 5 bases between them. The CDR3 protein is CASSQDAWELFF. The CDR3 DNA follows: TGTGCCAGCAGCCAAGACGCCTGGGAGCTGTTTTTT.

This clonotype was counted at least ten times. The chain is built from TRBV7-2 and TRBJ2-1; possibly TRBD1 or TRBD2 for D (5 bases each). Germline CDR1 is SGHTA and CDR2 is FQGNSA. This CDR3 has 14 residues. V was clipped by 5 bases and J by 7 bases, with 15 bases between them. The CDR3 DNA follows: TGTGCCAGCAGCATCGTTCAGGGCGGGAATGAGCAGTTCTTC. Residues: CASSIVQGGNEQFF.

This clonotype was counted between two and nine times. The rearrangement links TRBV30 to TRBJ2-7; 9 bases are a match to TRBD1. The germline V gene has CDR1 GTSNPN and CDR2 SVGIG (reference sequence). Unmatched junction bases numbered 6, after V lost 2 bases and J lost 1 base. The CDR3 has 15 amino acids. The CDR3 region has the DNA TGTGCCTGGAGTTCGCCGGGACAGGGTTCCTACGAGCAGTACTTC. Protein sequence: CAWSSPGQGSYEQYF.

In its sample, this clonotype was seen many times. The rearrangement uses TRBV7-6 and TRBJ1-6; maybe TRBD1 (6 bases). Trimming cost V 4 bases and J 8 bases, with 12 bases left between them. The CDR3 runs 14 residues. Germline lookup yields CDR1 SGHVS and CDR2 FNYEAQ. The CDR3: CASSSDRLDSPLHF. CDR3 sequence (DNA): TGTGCCAGCAGCTCCGACAGGCTGGATTCACCCCTCCACTTT.

Many counts were recorded for this clonotype. The rearrangement links TRBV28 to TRBJ2-2; D is ambiguous. V was clipped by 3 bases and J by 8 bases, with 7 bases between them. CDR1 and CDR2 from the germline V gene are MDHEN and SYDVKM. The length of the CDR3 is 12 residues. The CDR3 nucleotides are TGTGCCAGCAGTTTTTTCTCGGGGGAGCTGTTTTTT. As protein: CASSFFSGELFF.

This clonotype was detected many times. The chain recombines TRBV28 with TRBJ2-3, with D unresolved. V lost 8 bases to trimming and J lost 2 bases, with 8 bases between them. This CDR3 spans 12 amino acids. Germline CDR1 reads MDHEN; CDR2 reads SYDVKM. The CDR3 DNA reads as TGTGCCAGCGTGGCAACCACAGATACGCAGTATTTT. Translated, it gives CASVATTDTQYF.

Only a few counts were recorded for this clonotype. The chain uses TRBV2 and TRBJ1-3, with TRBD1 matching over 9 bases. Trimming took 5 bases from V and 4 from J; bases not matched to a gene: 12. Germline V gene sequence: CDR1 SNHLY, CDR2 FYNNEI. The CDR3 is made up of 17 amino acids. CDR3 residues: CASSRTGDLSTGNTIYF. The CDR3 region has the DNA TGTGCCAGCAGTAGGACAGGGGATTTATCTACGGGAAACACCATATATTTT.

The J gene is TRBJ2-7, the V gene TRBV29-1; TRBD1 might be the D (6 bases). The V gene's germline CDR1 is SQVTM and CDR2 ANQGSEA. This CDR3 has 13 residues. Trimming took off 4 bases at V and 5 bases at J, with 15 bases between the two ends. CDR3 loop: CSVATGFFDEQYF. The CDR3 DNA follows: TGCAGCGTTGCTACAGGGTTTTTCGACGAGCAGTACTTC.

V and J are TRBV18 and TRBJ2-2; unclear D gene. V was pared by 1 base and J by 3 bases, with 6 bases between. The CDR3 runs 14 residues. The germline V gene encodes CDR1 KGHSH and CDR2 LQKENI. The CDR3 DNA reads as TGTGCCAGCTCACCACTATGGGACACCGGGGAGCTGTTTTTT. The encoded protein is CASSPLWDTGELFF. The full variable domain, with the rest looked up from reference TRBV18 and TRBJ2-2, is NAGVMQNPRHLVRRRGQEARLRCSPMKGHSHVYWYRQLPEEGLKFMVYLQKENIIDESGMPKERFSAEFPKEGPSILRIQQVVRGDSAAYFCASSPLWDTGELFFGEGSRLTVL.

The genes are TRBV6-5 and TRBJ1-4, with TRBD1 as a possible D gene (5 bases). V dropped 2 bases and J dropped 8 bases, with 12 bases sitting between them. Germline CDR1 reads MNHEY; CDR2 reads SVGAGI. The CDR3 runs 14 residues. The CDR3: CASSYGRKGEKLFF. Written as DNA, the CDR3 is TGTGCCAGCAGTTACGGGCGTAAGGGGGAAAAACTGTTTTTT.

With regard to this clonotype: A much bigger clone sits one base away, suggesting this may be a read error. V and J are TRBV20-1 and TRBJ2-3; tentative D call: TRBD2 (5 bases). Germline CDR1 DFQATT, CDR2 SNEGSKA (reference sequence). The CDR3 totals 14 residues. The V gene lost 3 bases and the J gene lost 1 base, with 11 bases spanning the gap. The CDR3 loop reads CSASRRTCTDTQYF. CDR3 coding DNA: TGCAGTGCTAGTAGGCGGACTTGCACAGATACGCAGTATTTT.

The table lists this clonotype with a few counts. This likely comes from a read error, as the CDR3 has no conserved phenylalanine or tryptophan at its end. The gene calls are TRBV4-3 and TRBJ2-5; 11 nucleotides line up with TRBD1. The CDR3 runs to 13 residues. Trimming took 4 bases from V and 5 from J; bases not matched to a gene: 0. Germline assignment: CDR1 LGHNA and CDR2 YSLEER. This CDR3 reads CASSRDRGETQYL. The DNA of the CDR3 is TGCGCCAGCAGCCGGGACAGGGGGGAGACCCAGTACTTA.

This clonotype has a count of ten or more. The chain joins TRBV27 to TRBJ2-1; 12 nucleotides align to TRBD2. Germline loops: CDR1 MNHEY, CDR2 SMNVEV (reference sequence). The ends lost 3 bases at V and 5 bases at J; junction bases unmatched: 5. The CDR3 is 16 amino acids. The CDR3 coding sequence is TGTGCCAGCAGTTTCGGACTAGCGGGGAGACACAATGAGCAGTTCTTC. Its protein product is CASSFGLAGRHNEQFF.

V usage is TRBV7-2 and J usage is TRBJ1-1; D ambiguous. Germline-derived CDR1 and CDR2 are SGHTA and FQGNSA. The CDR3 has 15 amino acids. The ends were cut back, 6 bases at V and 1 base at J, with 15 bases in the middle. CDR3: CASRRRPSENTEAFF. The CDR3 DNA follows: TGTGCCAGCAGGCGCCGTCCTAGCGAGAACACTGAAGCTTTCTTT.

This clonotype was observed at least ten times. The J gene is TRBJ2-7, the V gene TRBV20-1; no reliable D call. Trimming cost V 6 bases and J 2 bases, with 8 bases left between them. Germline V gene sequence: CDR1 DFQATT, CDR2 SNEGSKA (reference sequence). The CDR3 spans 11 residues. CDR3 nucleotides: TGCAGTGCGGGTGGAACCTACGAGCAGTACGTC. It encodes CSAGGTYEQYV.